A single sample is the source of the 9 T cell receptor beta chains below, sequenced in a study of blood T cell repertoires in COVID-19. Profiled with immunoSEQ multiplex PCR; TCRdb holds only in-frame clones, not every one. The table includes fewer than 95,000 clones, around 90% detected once. Sequencing used peripheral blood. These receptors came from a woman of 80 years or more with acute or convalescent COVID-19.

V gene TRBV27 combines with J gene TRBJ1-1; D not certain. This CDR3 spans 14 amino acids. CDR1 is MNHEY, CDR2 SMNVEV, per germline (reference sequence). V was pared by 5 bases and J by 0 bases, with 10 bases between. The DNA for the CDR3 is TGTGCCAGCAGTCCCCCCGGGGTGAACACTGAAGCTTTCTTT. It specifies CASSPPGVNTEAFF.

This chain joins TRBV2 and TRBJ1-2, with TRBD1 as a possible D gene (6 bases). The V end was cut by 7 bases, the J end by 1 base, with 10 bases between. Germline lookup yields CDR1 SNHLY and CDR2 FYNNEI. The CDR3 is made up of 13 amino acids. The CDR3 loop reads CASTRDINYGYTF. The CDR3 region has the DNA TGTGCCAGCACTAGGGACATTAACTATGGCTACACCTTC.

V and J are TRBV7-2 and TRBJ2-3; TRBD2 matches 10 bases. Germline V gene data show CDR1 as SGHTA and CDR2 as FQGNSA. V lost 3 bases, J lost 1 base, and 10 bases stayed unmatched. The CDR3 consists of 18 residues. CDR3 residues: CASSLGGASGGRTDTQYF. The CDR3 DNA reads as TGTGCCAGCAGCTTGGGAGGGGCTAGCGGGGGTCGCACAGATACGCAGTATTTT.

The chain carries TRBV2 and TRBJ1-2; D not certain. Germline CDR1 SNHLY, CDR2 FYNNEI. V lost 3 bases to trimming and J lost 6 bases, with 8 bases between them. This CDR3 spans 12 amino acids. The CDR3 loop reads CASSDGSHGYTF. Written as DNA, the CDR3 is TGTGCCAGCAGTGATGGGAGTCATGGCTACACCTTC.

The rearrangement joins TRBV20-1 to TRBJ1-6; D is undetermined. This CDR3 has 15 amino acids. The ends were cut back, 3 bases at V and 0 bases at J, with 9 bases in the middle. Per the germline V gene, CDR1 is DFQATT and CDR2 is SNEGSKA (reference sequence). For the CDR3, the DNA is TGCAGTGCTAGTCTACAGAGCTCCTATAATTCACCCCTCCACTTT. Encoded protein: CSASLQSSYNSPLHF.

The V and J genes are TRBV5-1 and TRBJ2-3; 10 positions agree with TRBD2. Losses at the gene ends were 2 bases for V and 1 base for J; bases not matched to a gene: 4. From germline, CDR1 is SGHRS and CDR2 YFSETQ. The CDR3 sequence is 16 residues long. CDR3 sequence: CASSLGGLAGTDTQYF. The CDR3 DNA is TGCGCCAGCAGCTTAGGAGGACTAGCGGGCACAGATACGCAGTATTTT.

The chain uses TRBV24-1 and TRBJ2-5; 7 nucleotides align to TRBD2. Germline V gene data show CDR1 as KGHDR and CDR2 as SFDVKD. This CDR3 contains 17 residues. Germline trimming cut 5 bases from V and 1 base from J; bases unmatched to any gene: 12. The CDR3 region is CATSAANSAGVQETQYF. CDR3 nucleotides: TGTGCCACCAGTGCTGCGAATTCGGCGGGGGTCCAAGAGACCCAGTACTTC.

There are a few counts of this clone. V gene TRBV6-1 combines with J gene TRBJ1-2; 8 bases map to TRBD1. Germline V gene data show CDR1 as MNHNS and CDR2 as SASEGT. Trimming removed 3 bases from V and 7 bases from J; junction bases left unmatched: 10. CDR3 length equals 15 residues. The CDR3 bases are TGTGCCAGCAGTGACCCCCCGACAGGGGTCCGTGGCTACACCTTC. Its protein product is CASSDPPTGVRGYTF.

This clone has just one count. The chain carries TRBV7-2 and TRBJ1-2; 7 nucleotides align to TRBD1. V shed 4 bases, J shed 0 bases, and the junction held 2 bases outside the gene matches. This CDR3 region has 14 residues. Germline assignment: CDR1 SGHTA and CDR2 FQGNSA. For the CDR3, the DNA is TGTGCCAGCAGCTGGACAGGCGCTAACTATGGCTACACCTTC. It encodes CASSWTGANYGYTF.